The following is a TCR beta chain sequence with its context. Its matching antigen is unknown. Cells sorted as Tregs were CD4+, CD25+ and CD127-/low. Semi-nested PCR with Nested Universal Primer A followed constant-region reverse priming of full-length variable regions. One entry per CDR3 protein results from TCRdb running MiXCR on the 5' RACE reads. The sample records roughly 57,000 distinct CDR3 sequences, about 20% being singletons. Study-level results: Greatest tumor Treg TCR overlap was with tumor naive CD4+ cells.

The sample taken for sequencing was tumor-infiltrating Tregs sorted from the breast tumor. This clonotype was obtained from a female donor with breast cancer.

CDR3 loop: CASSQEITQGAVVMNTEAFF. DNA of the CDR3: TGCGCCAGCAGCCAAGAAATTACCCAGGGGGCCGTGGTGATGAACACTGAAGCTTTCTTT. The chain is built from TRBV4-1 and TRBJ1-1; 8 bases map to TRBD1. With V trimmed by 0 bases and J by 0 bases, 15 bases remained unmatched. Per the germline V gene, CDR1 is MGHRA and CDR2 is YSYEKL. The CDR3 contains 20 residues.